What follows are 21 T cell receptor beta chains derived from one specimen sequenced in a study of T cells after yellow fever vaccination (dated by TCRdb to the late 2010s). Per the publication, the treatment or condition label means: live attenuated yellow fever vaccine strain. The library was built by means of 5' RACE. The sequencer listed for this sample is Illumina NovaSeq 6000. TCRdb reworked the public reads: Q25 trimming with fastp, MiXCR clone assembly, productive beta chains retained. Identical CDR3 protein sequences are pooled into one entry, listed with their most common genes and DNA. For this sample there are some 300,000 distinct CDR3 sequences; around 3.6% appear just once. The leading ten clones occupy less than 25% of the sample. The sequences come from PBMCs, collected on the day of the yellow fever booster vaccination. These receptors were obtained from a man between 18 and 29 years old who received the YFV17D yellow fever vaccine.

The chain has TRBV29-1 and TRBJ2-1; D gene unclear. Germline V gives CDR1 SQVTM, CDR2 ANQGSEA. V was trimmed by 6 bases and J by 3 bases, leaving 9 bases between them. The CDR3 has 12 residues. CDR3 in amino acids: CSVMGIYNEQFF. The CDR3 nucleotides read TGCAGCGTGATGGGGATCTACAATGAGCAGTTCTTC.

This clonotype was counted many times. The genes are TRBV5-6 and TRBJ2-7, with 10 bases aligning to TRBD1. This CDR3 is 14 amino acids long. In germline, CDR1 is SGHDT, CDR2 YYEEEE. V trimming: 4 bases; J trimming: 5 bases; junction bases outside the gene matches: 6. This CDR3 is CASSLGQGIHEQYV. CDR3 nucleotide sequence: TGTGCCAGCAGCCTGGGACAGGGGATCCACGAGCAGTACGTC.

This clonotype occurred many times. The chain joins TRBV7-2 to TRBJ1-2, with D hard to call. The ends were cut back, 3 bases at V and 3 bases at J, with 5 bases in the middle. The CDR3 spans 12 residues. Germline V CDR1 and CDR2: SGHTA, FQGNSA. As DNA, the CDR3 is TGTGCCAGCAGCTTCAACGACTATGGCTACACCTTC. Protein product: CASSFNDYGYTF.

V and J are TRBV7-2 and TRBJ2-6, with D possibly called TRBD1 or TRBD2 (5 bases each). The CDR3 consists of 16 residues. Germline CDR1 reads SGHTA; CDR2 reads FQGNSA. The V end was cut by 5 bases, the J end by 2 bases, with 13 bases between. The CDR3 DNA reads TGTGCCAGCAGCAAAAGCCCGGGGCCTGGGGCCAACGTCCTGACTTTC. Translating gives CASSKSPGPGANVLTF. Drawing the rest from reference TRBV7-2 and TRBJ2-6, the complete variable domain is GAGVSQSPSNKVTEKGKDVELRCDPISGHTALYWYRQSLGQGLEFLIYFQGNSAPDKSGLPSDRFSAERTGGSVSTLTIQRTQQEDSAVYLCASSKSPGPGANVLTFGAGSRLTVL.

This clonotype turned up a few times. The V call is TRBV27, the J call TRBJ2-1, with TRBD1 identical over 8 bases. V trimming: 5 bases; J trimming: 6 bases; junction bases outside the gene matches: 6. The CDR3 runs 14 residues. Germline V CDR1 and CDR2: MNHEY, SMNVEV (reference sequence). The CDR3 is CASSPAGTGNEQFF. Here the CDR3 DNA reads TGTGCCAGCAGTCCAGCCGGGACAGGCAATGAGCAGTTCTTC.

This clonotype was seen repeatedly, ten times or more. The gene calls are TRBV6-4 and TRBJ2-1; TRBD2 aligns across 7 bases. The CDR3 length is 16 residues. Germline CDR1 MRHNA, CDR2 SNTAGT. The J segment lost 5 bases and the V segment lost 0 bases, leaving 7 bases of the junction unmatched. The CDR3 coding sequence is TGTGCCAGCAGTGACTCCGCTGGCGGGGGAAACAATGAGCAGTTCTTC. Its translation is CASSDSAGGGNNEQFF.

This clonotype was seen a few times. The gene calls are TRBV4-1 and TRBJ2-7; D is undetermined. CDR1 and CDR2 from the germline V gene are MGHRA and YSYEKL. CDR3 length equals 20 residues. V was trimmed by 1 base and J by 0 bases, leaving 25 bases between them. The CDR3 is CASSQGGDLFNSDLSYEQYF. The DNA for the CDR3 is TGCGCCAGCAGCCAAGGAGGCGATTTGTTTAACTCGGACCTCTCCTACGAGCAGTACTTC.

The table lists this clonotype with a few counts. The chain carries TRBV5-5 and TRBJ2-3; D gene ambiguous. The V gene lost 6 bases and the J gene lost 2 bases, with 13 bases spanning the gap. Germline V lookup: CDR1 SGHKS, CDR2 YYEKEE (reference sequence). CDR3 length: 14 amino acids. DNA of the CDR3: TGTGCCAGCACCACTGGAACCACCACAGATACGCAGTATTTT. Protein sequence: CASTTGTTTDTQYF.

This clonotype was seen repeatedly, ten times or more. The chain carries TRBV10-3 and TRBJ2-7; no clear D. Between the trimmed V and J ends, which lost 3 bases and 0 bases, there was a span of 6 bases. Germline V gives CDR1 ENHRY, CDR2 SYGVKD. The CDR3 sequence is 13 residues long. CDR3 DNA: TGTGCCATCAGTGATGTGAACTCCTACGAGCAGTACGTC. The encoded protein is CAISDVNSYEQYV.

The CDR3 here is CASSPVDRGNQPQHF. CDR3 nucleotides: TGTGCCAGCAGCCCAGTGGACAGGGGGAATCAGCCCCAGCATTTT. V gene TRBV7-9 combines with J gene TRBJ1-5, with 10 bases lining up with TRBD1. The V gene end was trimmed by 5 bases and the J gene end by 4 bases; junction bases not matched to a gene: 5. This CDR3 has 15 amino acids. The V gene's germline CDR1 is SEHNR and CDR2 FQNEAQ (reference sequence).

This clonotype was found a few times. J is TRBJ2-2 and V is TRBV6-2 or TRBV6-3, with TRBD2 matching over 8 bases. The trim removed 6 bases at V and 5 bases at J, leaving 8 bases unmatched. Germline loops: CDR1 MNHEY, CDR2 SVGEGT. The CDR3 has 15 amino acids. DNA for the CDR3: TGTGCCAGCAGGAGTTGGCGGGGGGAGACCGGGGAGCTGTTTTTT. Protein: CASRSWRGETGELFF.

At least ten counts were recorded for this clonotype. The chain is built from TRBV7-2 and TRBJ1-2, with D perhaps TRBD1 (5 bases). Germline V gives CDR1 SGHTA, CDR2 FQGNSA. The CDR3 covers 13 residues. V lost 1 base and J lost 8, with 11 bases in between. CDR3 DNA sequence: TGTGCCAGCAGCTTAGAGCAGGGCTCGGGCTACACCTTC. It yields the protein CASSLEQGSGYTF.

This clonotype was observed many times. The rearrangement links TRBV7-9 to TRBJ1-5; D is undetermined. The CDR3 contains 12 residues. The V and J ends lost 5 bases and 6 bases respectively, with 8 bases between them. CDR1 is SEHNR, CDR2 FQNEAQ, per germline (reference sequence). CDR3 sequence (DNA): TGTGCCAGCAGCCGAGGGCTTCAGCCCCAGCATTTT. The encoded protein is CASSRGLQPQHF.

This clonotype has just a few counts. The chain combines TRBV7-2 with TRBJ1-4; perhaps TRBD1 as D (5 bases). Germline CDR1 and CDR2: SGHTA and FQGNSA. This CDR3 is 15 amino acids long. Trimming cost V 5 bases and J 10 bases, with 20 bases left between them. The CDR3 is CASSQAGTEYAKLFF. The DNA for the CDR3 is TGTGCCAGCAGCCAGGCCGGGACTGAGTACGCAAAACTGTTTTTT.

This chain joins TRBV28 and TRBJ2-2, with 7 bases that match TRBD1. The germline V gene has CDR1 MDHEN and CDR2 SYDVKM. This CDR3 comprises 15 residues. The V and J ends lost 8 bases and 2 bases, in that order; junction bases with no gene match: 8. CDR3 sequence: CASLRDRLNTGELFF. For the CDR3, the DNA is TGTGCCAGCTTGAGGGACAGACTTAACACCGGGGAGCTGTTTTTT.

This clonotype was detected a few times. This CDR3 is CAAGRANQPQHF. The CDR3 bases are TGTGCGGCCGGGAGGGCCAATCAGCCCCAGCATTTT. V gene TRBV15 combines with J gene TRBJ1-5; D gene ambiguous. Germline V gene sequence: CDR1 LNHNV, CDR2 YYDKDF (reference sequence). This CDR3 has 12 amino acids.

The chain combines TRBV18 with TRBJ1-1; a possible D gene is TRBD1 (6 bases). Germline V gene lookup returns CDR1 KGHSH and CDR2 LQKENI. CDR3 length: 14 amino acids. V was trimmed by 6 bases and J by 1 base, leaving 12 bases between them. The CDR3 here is CASSEQGENTEAFF. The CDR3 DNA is TGTGCCAGCTCCGAACAGGGAGAGAACACTGAAGCTTTCTTT.

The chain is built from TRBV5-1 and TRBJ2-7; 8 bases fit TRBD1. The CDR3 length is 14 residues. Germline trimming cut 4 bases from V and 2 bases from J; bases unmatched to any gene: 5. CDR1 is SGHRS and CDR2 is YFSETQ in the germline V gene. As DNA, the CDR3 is TGCGCCAGCAGCCCGGGACAGGCAACCTACGAGCAGTACTTC. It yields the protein CASSPGQATYEQYF. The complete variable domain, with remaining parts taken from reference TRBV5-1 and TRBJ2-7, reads KAGVTQTPRYLIKTRGQQVTLSCSPISGHRSVSWYQQTPGQGLQFLFEYFSETQRNKGNFPGRFSGRQFSNSRSEMNVSTLELGDSALYLCASSPGQATYEQYFGPGTRLTVT.

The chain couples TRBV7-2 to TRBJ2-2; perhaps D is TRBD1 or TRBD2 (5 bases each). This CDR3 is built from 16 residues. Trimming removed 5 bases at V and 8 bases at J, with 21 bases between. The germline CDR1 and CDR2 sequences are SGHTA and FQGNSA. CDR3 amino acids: CASSPSGSTWGGELFF. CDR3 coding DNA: TGTGCCAGCAGCCCTTCCGGGTCAACCTGGGGGGGGGAGCTGTTTTTT.

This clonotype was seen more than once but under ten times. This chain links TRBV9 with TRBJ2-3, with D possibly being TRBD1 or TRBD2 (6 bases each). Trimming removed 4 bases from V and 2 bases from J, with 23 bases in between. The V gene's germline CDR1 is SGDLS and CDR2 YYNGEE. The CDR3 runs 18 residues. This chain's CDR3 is CASSNDRGALQATDTQYF. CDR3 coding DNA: TGTGCCAGCAGCAACGATAGGGGGGCTCTCCAGGCCACAGATACGCAGTATTTT.

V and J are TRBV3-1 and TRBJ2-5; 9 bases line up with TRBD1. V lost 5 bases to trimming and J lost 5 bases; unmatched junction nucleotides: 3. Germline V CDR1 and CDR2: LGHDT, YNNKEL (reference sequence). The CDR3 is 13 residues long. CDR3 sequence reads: CASSKQGAETQYF. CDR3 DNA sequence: TGTGCCAGCAGCAAACAGGGGGCGGAGACCCAGTACTTC.